Shown below are 8 T cell receptor beta chains from a single sample sequenced in a study of T cells in Graves' hyperthyroidism and ophthalmopathy. RNA transcripts provided the source from which TCR beta CDR3 regions were amplified. The HTBI primer set drove a first-round RT-PCR of the TCR CDR3. Using its own MiXCR run on the multiplex PCR reads, TCRdb lists one record per CDR3 protein. Of hundreds of thousands of distinct CDR3 sequences in the sample, over 35% were seen once. Sequenced material: blood. These TCRs come from a man younger than 35 with Graves' hyperthyroidism.

This chain connects TRBV12-3 or TRBV12-4 to TRBJ2-5; D ambiguous. The V gene lost 4 bases and the J gene lost 4 bases, with 7 bases spanning the gap. The CDR3 is 12 amino acids. CDR3 DNA: TGTGCCAGCAGTTGGATGGGAGAGACCCAGTACTTC. This codes for CASSWMGETQYF.

This clonotype was seen ten or more times. V and J are TRBV7-9 and TRBJ2-5; possibly TRBD2 for D (5 bases). The germline gives CDR1 SEHNR, CDR2 FQNEAQ (reference sequence). CDR3 length: 14 amino acids. V gave up 5 bases and J gave up 4 bases, with 14 bases separating them. CDR3 sequence (DNA): TGTGCCAGCAGCGCAACGCGGGTGGGAGAGACCCAGTACTTC. Translation: CASSATRVGETQYF.

This rearrangement joins TRBV2 to TRBJ1-5; D perhaps matches TRBD1 (6 bases). CDR1 and CDR2 (germline): SNHLY, FYNNEI. The CDR3 is 15 residues long. Trimming stripped 8 bases from V and 0 bases from J, with 14 bases between. In DNA, the CDR3 is TGTGCCAGCGGAGAGAGGGGGATTAGCAATCAGCCCCAGCATTTT. Translated, it gives CASGERGISNQPQHF.

This clonotype has ten or more counts. This chain joins TRBV10-3 and TRBJ1-5; D is ambiguous. CDR1 ENHRY and CDR2 SYGVKD come from the germline V gene. This CDR3 has 13 amino acids. Trimming removed 1 base from V and 9 bases from J, with 10 bases in between. The CDR3 DNA follows: TGTGCCATCAGTGAGTACGATCATTGGCCCCAGCATTTT. It encodes CAISEYDHWPQHF.

This clonotype was seen once. The chain employs TRBV7-2 and TRBJ1-3; 11 bases fit TRBD1. Losses at the gene ends were 5 bases for V and 1 base for J; bases not matched to a gene: 7. CDR3 length: 17 residues. Germline CDR1 SGHTA, CDR2 FQGNSA. CDR3 amino acids: CASSGRTGGSSGNTIYF. DNA for the CDR3: TGTGCCAGCAGCGGACGGACAGGGGGCTCATCTGGAAACACCATATATTTT.

The chain joins TRBV10-3 to TRBJ1-2, with D possibly being TRBD1 (5 bases). The CDR3 runs to 13 residues. The ends were cut back, 10 bases at V and 4 bases at J, with 16 bases in the middle. In germline, CDR1 is ENHRY, CDR2 SYGVKD. The CDR3: CASTRGHIYGYTF. DNA of the CDR3: TGTGCCAGCACCCGAGGACACATCTATGGCTACACCTTC.

This clonotype was seen ten or more times. This chain uses TRBV7-9 with TRBJ1-1; a possible D gene is TRBD1 (6 bases). Germline CDR1 is SEHNR and CDR2 is FQNEAQ (reference sequence). This CDR3 has 17 amino acids. Trimming removed 10 bases at V and 3 bases at J, with 27 bases between. CDR3 protein: CANSGDSGPWVDTEAFF. CDR3 coding DNA: TGTGCCAACTCAGGGGACTCGGGACCCTGGGTAGACACTGAAGCTTTCTTT.

This clonotype was observed a handful of times. This rearrangement joins TRBV4-2 to TRBJ1-3, with D hard to call. The germline V gene encodes CDR1 LGHNA and CDR2 YNFKEQ. The CDR3 spans 15 residues. Trimming took 1 base from V and 7 from J, leaving 14 bases between them. This chain's CDR3 is CASSQASGESNTIYF. The CDR3 DNA reads as TGTGCCAGCAGCCAAGCGAGCGGGGAATCGAACACCATATATTTT.